This TCR beta chain was identified in a study of Tregs in tolerant kidney transplant recipients. Study conclusions and caveats: Donor-specific Treg expansion exceeded global Treg expansion in tolerant patients, suggesting antigen drive. Tregs expanded with activated donor B cells seemed most donor-specific. Findings come from small patient numbers and require larger validation.

Using immunoSEQ multiplex PCR, the repertoire was profiled, and TCRdb retains in-frame clones only, with some absent. The repertoire shows 48,000 or so clones; the top ten hold around 0.8%. CD4+CD25+CD127- Tregs, CD4+CD25- non-Tregs, CD4 and CD8 cells were sorted. With regard to this clone: No antigen is known for it. The read gets to within 3 residues of the CDR3 end, and the germline J gene fills in the rest.

Trimming left V 1 base short and J 3 bases short, with 21 bases between. The CDR3 is 18 residues long. Germline V gene data show CDR1 as KGHSH and CDR2 as LQKENI. The sample consisted of CD4+ T cells from blood, taken before the transplant. The genes are TRBV18 and TRBJ1-2; perhaps TRBD1 as D (5 bases). The origin of this receptor is a human donor who received a combined kidney and bone marrow transplant. The sequenced part of the CDR3 DNA is TGTGCCAGCTCACCACTAGGTCTCAAGGGGAGCCCAGACTATGGC. This codes for CASSPLGLKGSPDYG. The complete CDR3 protein is CASSPLGLKGSPDYGYTF.